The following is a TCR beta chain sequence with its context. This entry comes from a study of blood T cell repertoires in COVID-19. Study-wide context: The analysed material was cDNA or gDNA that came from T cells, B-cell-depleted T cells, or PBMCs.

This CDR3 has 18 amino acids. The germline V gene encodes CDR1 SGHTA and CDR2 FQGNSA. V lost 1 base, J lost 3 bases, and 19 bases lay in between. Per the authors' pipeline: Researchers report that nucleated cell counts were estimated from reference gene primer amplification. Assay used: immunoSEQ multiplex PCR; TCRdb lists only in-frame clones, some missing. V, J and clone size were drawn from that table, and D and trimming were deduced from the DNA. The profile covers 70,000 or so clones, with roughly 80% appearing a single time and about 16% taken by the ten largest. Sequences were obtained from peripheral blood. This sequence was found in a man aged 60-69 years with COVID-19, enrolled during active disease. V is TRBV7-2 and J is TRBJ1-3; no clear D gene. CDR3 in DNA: TGTGCCAGCAGCTTAGAGCGGCAGACTGCGCTAAGTGGAAACACCATATATTTT. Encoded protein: CASSLERQTALSGNTIYF.